The sample holds one count of the clone carrying this T cell receptor beta chain. The repertoire was sequenced with immunoSEQ multiplex PCR; TCRdb's copy has only in-frame clones and lacks some. The data show under 200,000 clones, roughly 89% seen once. The data belong to a study of control samples from healthy donors and cancer patients. Sequenced material: blood. The TCR was taken from a woman in her twenties or thirties in good health.

The DNA for the CDR3 is TGTGCCAGCAGCCTCCTAGACAGGGTGAGCTATGGCTACACCTTC. Translated, it gives CASSLLDRVSYGYTF. The chain combines TRBV7-2 with TRBJ1-2, with 7 bases matching TRBD1. Germline lookup yields CDR1 SGHTA and CDR2 FQGNSA. With V trimmed by 5 bases and J by 4 bases, 10 bases remained unmatched. CDR3 length: 15 amino acids. Variable domain in full (rest from reference TRBV7-2 and TRBJ1-2): GAGVSQSPSNKVTEKGKDVELRCDPISGHTALYWYRQSLGQGLEFLIYFQGNSAPDKSGLPSDRFSAERTGGSVSTLTIQRTQQEDSAVYLCASSLLDRVSYGYTFGSGTRLTVV.